The 8 T cell receptor beta chains below were found in one sample sequenced in a study of shared clonotypes between healthy human individuals. Sequenced by immunoSEQ multiplex PCR; TCRdb stores in-frame clones only, minus some. The sample holds more than 150,000 clones; approximately 70% are singletons and the top ten take 8.5% to 12%. The specimen sequenced was memory CD4+ T cells sorted from blood. Subset denoted: CD45RA-negative fraction. The receptors were gathered from a man aged 25 to 40 in good health.

This chain connects TRBV19 to TRBJ2-1, with a possible D match to TRBD1 (6 bases). V was pared by 7 bases and J by 9 bases, with 10 bases between. Germline V gene lookup returns CDR1 LNHDA and CDR2 SQIVND (reference sequence). The CDR3 covers 11 residues. The CDR3 nucleotides read TGTGCCAGTACTAAAGGGGGTGAGCAGTTCTTC. It yields the protein CASTKGGEQFF.

V usage is TRBV5-5 and J usage is TRBJ1-1, with D perhaps TRBD1 (6 bases). V was cut by 2 bases and J by 3 bases, with 14 bases left in between. This CDR3 region has 15 residues. Germline V gene lookup returns CDR1 SGHKS and CDR2 YYEKEE (reference sequence). CDR3 amino acids: CASSLRRQVYTEAFF. In nucleotides, the CDR3 is TGTGCCAGCAGCTTAAGACGACAGGTCTACACTGAAGCTTTCTTT.

This rearrangement joins TRBV14 to TRBJ2-7; 8 nucleotides agree with TRBD2. Per the germline V gene, CDR1 is SGHDN and CDR2 is FVKESK. Unmatched junction bases numbered 8, after V lost 0 bases and J lost 1 base. The CDR3 runs 17 residues. In DNA form, the CDR3 reads TGTGCCAGCAGCCAAGATGAGCGGGAGAGTCGGTCCTACGAGCAGTACTTC. This sequence encodes CASSQDERESRSYEQYF.

The V and J genes are TRBV9 and TRBJ2-1, with 8 bases identical to TRBD1. Per the germline V gene, CDR1 is SGDLS and CDR2 is YYNGEE. The length of the CDR3 is 16 residues. Trimming took 3 bases from V and 7 from J; bases not matched to a gene: 12. CDR3 nucleotides: TGTGCCAGCAGCGAGGGAGACAGGGGCGTTTATAATGAGCAGTTCTTC. Encoded protein: CASSEGDRGVYNEQFF.

This clone was recorded once. The chain employs TRBV7-9 and TRBJ2-7; the D call may be TRBD1 or TRBD2 (6 bases each). Looked up from germline, CDR1 is SEHNR and CDR2 is FQNEAQ (reference sequence). The CDR3 is 14 residues long. Between the trimmed V and J ends, which lost 5 bases and 3 bases, there was a span of 14 bases. CDR3 DNA: TGTGCCAGCAGCGAGTACAGGGAGGTCTACGAGCAGTACTTC. Amino acid sequence: CASSEYREVYEQYF.

The V call is TRBV6-5, the J call TRBJ1-1; D remains ambiguous. This CDR3 is built from 13 residues. The V and J ends lost 4 bases and 1 base respectively, with 7 bases between them. Per germline, CDR1 MNHEY and CDR2 SVGAGI. The CDR3, as DNA: TGTGCCAGCAGTTTAATCGGGAACACTGAAGCTTTCTTT. Amino acid sequence: CASSLIGNTEAFF.

The chain combines TRBV11-3 with TRBJ2-2; D not resolved. This CDR3 comprises 14 residues. Germline CDR1 is SGHNT and CDR2 is YENEEA. Trimming left V 5 bases short and J 6 bases short, with 13 bases between. The CDR3 DNA follows: TGTGCCAGCAGCCCAAAGACCCGGTCCGGGGAGCTGTTTTTT. Encoded protein: CASSPKTRSGELFF.

This clone is a singleton in its sample. The rearrangement links TRBV7-8 to TRBJ2-5; 10 bases agree with TRBD1. Unmatched junction bases numbered 6, after V lost 6 bases and J lost 5 bases. CDR1 and CDR2 (germline): SGHVS, FQNEAQ. The CDR3 spans 14 residues. The CDR3 region is CASRFDRGQETQYF. CDR3 DNA: TGTGCCAGCAGATTCGACAGGGGGCAGGAGACCCAGTACTTC.